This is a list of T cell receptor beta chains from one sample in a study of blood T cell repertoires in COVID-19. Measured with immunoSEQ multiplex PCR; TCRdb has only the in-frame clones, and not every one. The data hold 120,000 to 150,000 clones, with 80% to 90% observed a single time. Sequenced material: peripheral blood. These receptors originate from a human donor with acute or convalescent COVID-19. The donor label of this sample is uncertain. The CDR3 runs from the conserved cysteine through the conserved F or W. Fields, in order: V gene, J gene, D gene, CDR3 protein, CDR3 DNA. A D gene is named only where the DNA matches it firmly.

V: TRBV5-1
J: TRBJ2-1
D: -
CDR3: CASSPSGIAAPHEQFF
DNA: TGCGCCAGCAGCCCCTCGGGGATAGCGGCCCCCCATGAGCAGTTCTTC

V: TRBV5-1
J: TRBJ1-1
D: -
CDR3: CASSFGGGGTEAFF
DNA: TGCGCCAGCAGCTTTGGGGGAGGGGGCACTGAAGCTTTCTTT

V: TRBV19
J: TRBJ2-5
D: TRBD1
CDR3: CASSTPPGRGRRETQYF
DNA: TGTGCCAGTAGTACTCCCCCGGGCAGGGGGCGAAGGGAGACCCAGTACTTC

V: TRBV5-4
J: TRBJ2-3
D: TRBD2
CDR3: CASSFLAGGTDTQYF
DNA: TGTGCCAGCAGTTTCCTAGCGGGGGGCACAGATACGCAGTATTTT

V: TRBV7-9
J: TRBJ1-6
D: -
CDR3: CASSLALGYNSPLHF
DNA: TGTGCCAGCAGCTTAGCGCTAGGCTATAATTCACCCCTCCACTTT

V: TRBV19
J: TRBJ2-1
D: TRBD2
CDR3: CASSRSGTSGGTSYNEQFF
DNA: TGTGCCAGTAGTAGATCCGGGACTAGCGGGGGTACCTCCTACAATGAGCAGTTCTTC

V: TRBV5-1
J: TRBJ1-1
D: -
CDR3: CASSPGGENTEAFF
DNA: TGCGCCAGCAGCCCTGGGGGGGAAAACACTGAAGCTTTCTTT

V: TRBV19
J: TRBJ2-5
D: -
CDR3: CASSIGGRTQETQYF
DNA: TGTGCCAGTAGTATAGGAGGTCGCACCCAAGAGACCCAGTACTTC

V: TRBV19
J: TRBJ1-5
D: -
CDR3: CASSIGGQGCGWPQHF
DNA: TGTGCCAGTAGTATCGGTGGTCAGGGCTGCGGTTGGCCCCAGCATTTT

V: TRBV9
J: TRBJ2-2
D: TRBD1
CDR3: CASSSRGTGNTGELFF
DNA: TGTGCCAGCAGCTCCAGGGGGACGGGGAACACCGGGGAGCTGTTTTTT